Listed below are T cell receptor beta chains from one sample, sequenced in a study of cytomegalovirus exposure and HLA in healthy donors. Clones were sequenced by immunoSEQ multiplex PCR, and TCRdb holds only the in-frame ones, with some missing. The sample contains 40,000 to 45,000 clones, 51% of which appear only once. The sample was PBMCs. The receptor set was obtained from a man aged 55 to 70 in good health and CMV-seronegative. CDR3s leave out the opening cysteine and the closing phenylalanine or tryptophan. D genes are given only for firm matches.

TRBJ2-1,TRBD2,13,TRBV5-1,ASSPGLAGYNEQF
TRBJ2-7,-,13,TRBV7-2,ASSLVRNRPDEQY
TRBJ2-1,TRBD1,13,TRBV7-2,ASSSRDRGRKEQF
TRBJ2-1,TRBD2,15,TRBV10-3,AISESGSGVSYNEQF
TRBJ2-3,TRBD2,14,TRBV4-2,ASSQVTSGRGPTQY
TRBJ1-2,-,11,TRBV19,ASARGEGYGYT
TRBJ2-5,TRBD1,14,TRBV7-9,ASSGWPGQGIETQY
TRBJ2-1,TRBD2,14,TRBV4-3,ASSQAAGVGYNEQF
TRBJ2-7,-,13,TRBV4-1,ASSQAQTGEVEQY
TRBJ2-2,-,11,TRBV29-1,SVWAVNTGELF
TRBJ2-1,TRBD2,14,TRBV5-1,ASSLTGTSGSDEQF
TRBJ2-3,-,11,TRBV5-5,ASSLGAPDTQY
TRBJ1-2,-,10,TRBV6-1,ASSEGREGYT
TRBJ2-7,-,13,TRBV4-2,ASSQVLGASNEQY
TRBJ1-3,TRBD1,13,TRBV2,ASRSDRVSGNTIY
TRBJ2-1,-,10,TRBV11-2,ASSLGHNEQF
TRBJ2-7,-,12,TRBV9,ASSVDVGAYEQY
TRBJ1-5,-,13,TRBV7-9,ASQEGPQGNQPQH
TRBJ2-7,TRBD1,11,TRBV6-1,ASSANRGLEQY
TRBJ2-5,TRBD2,15,TRBV4-2,ASSQGGTPAGNETQY
TRBJ1-1,-,10,TRBV28,ASRVGREGAF
TRBJ1-4,-,12,TRBV10-3,AISPQGPNEKLF
TRBJ2-1,TRBD2,13,TRBV7-9,ASSLAAGGYNEQF